The clone carrying this TCR beta chain came up many times. Its antigen is still unknown. The data originate from a study of neurological immune-mediated disorders. The unsorted libraries originated from 2 million PBMCs kept at -80 C. Unmatched junction bases numbered 11, after V lost 2 bases and J lost 14 bases. CDR1 SGHTA and CDR2 FQGNSA come from the germline V gene. The CDR3 is made up of 15 amino acids. The authors made cDNA by 5'RACE with 10-nucleotide random UMIs. A single record per CDR3 protein comes from TCRdb applying MiXCR to the 5' RACE reads. The data show 55,000 to 70,000 distinct CDR3 sequences, about an eighth seen once. Findings of the study overall: The absence of any CDR3 amino acid sequence shared by expanded clones across subjects suggests that repertoires were private in all groups. The greatest degree of TCR clonal expansion was observed in HTLV-1-associated myelopathy, with the lowest in multiple sclerosis, below that of healthy controls.

This chain uses TRBV7-2 with TRBJ1-6; 8 bases agree with TRBD1. The clonotype was recovered from a man aged 55 to 70 in good health. The sequencing input was PBMCs. CDR3 loop: CASSLSGDRTRALHF. The CDR3, as DNA: TGTGCCAGCAGCTTAAGCGGGGACAGGACGAGAGCCCTCCACTTT.